This T cell receptor (beta chain) was captured by sequencing in a study of beta chain features in type 1 diabetes. Study-level points and caveats: When Type 1 diabetes patients were examined, their TCRB CDR3s proved moderately but significantly shorter in all four CD4+ subsets.

This clone was seen a few times. The antigen remains unidentified. The sample holds other DNA sequences that translate to the same CDR3. The study reverse transcribed the entire isolated RNA, so it sequenced expressed TCRB transcripts. Assay: immunoSEQ multiplex PCR; the TCRdb copy retains only in-frame clones and omits some. The sample shows about 280,000 clones, approximately 16% of them seen only once. V was pared by 0 bases and J by 4 bases, with 1 base of the junction left unmatched. Germline CDR1 reads SGDLS; CDR2 reads YYNGEE. There are 15 residues in the CDR3. This rearrangement joins TRBV9 to TRBJ2-1, with 10 bases lining up with TRBD2. The clonotype was recovered from a man younger than 35 with type 1 diabetes. Material for sequencing was naive CD4+ T cells from blood. CDR3 bases: TGTGCCAGCAGCGTAGAAGCGGGGGGGTACAATGAGCAGTTCTTC. It translates to CASSVEAGGYNEQFF.